This T cell receptor beta chain appears in the sequencing data of a study of blood T cell repertoires in COVID-19. The germline CDR1 and CDR2 sequences are MGHRA and YSYEKL. This CDR3 has 16 amino acids. J gave up 2 bases and V 0 bases, and 4 bases lay outside the gene matches. Original handling: Scientists estimated how many nucleated cells there were by amplifying reference gene primers. The data were produced by immunoSEQ multiplex PCR, yet TCRdb's version contains in-frame clones alone and is incomplete. Clone size and V and J calls were adopted from that table, with D and trimming inferred from the DNA. The sample contains about 140,000 clones, less than 80% of which appear only once.

The TCR sequence derives from a man aged 55 to 69 with acute or convalescent COVID-19. Sequencing was carried out using peripheral blood. The V gene is TRBV4-1, the J gene TRBJ1-5; 7 positions agree with TRBD1. Here the CDR3 DNA reads TGCGCCAGCAGCCAAGAGACAGGGAACCGCAATCAGCCCCAGCATTTT. Translated: CASSQETGNRNQPQHF.